Listed here are 5 T cell receptor beta chains from one sample, sequenced in a study of CD8 T cell repertoires and HIV-1 epitope variants. Their cognate antigens are unknown. Clones were sequenced by immunoSEQ multiplex PCR, and TCRdb holds only the in-frame ones, with some missing. The table records 5,000 to 6,500 clones, 55% to 75% of them present only once. Sample: cultured CD8+ T cells derived from PBMCs. These receptor sequences come from a male donor with HIV.

The rearrangement uses TRBV2 and TRBJ1-1; 11 nucleotides align to TRBD1. The trim removed 6 bases at V and 5 bases at J, leaving 8 bases unmatched. CDR1 is SNHLY, CDR2 FYNNEI, per germline. The CDR3 is 15 amino acids. The CDR3 coding sequence is TGTGCCAGCAGCCGAGGGACAGGGGGTTCGACTGAAGCTTTCTTT. Its protein product is CASSRGTGGSTEAFF. The full variable domain, with the rest looked up from reference TRBV2 and TRBJ1-1, is EPEVTQTPSHQVTQMGQEVILRCVPISNHLYFYWYRQILGQKVEFLVSFYNNEISEKSEIFDDQFSVERPDGSNFTLKIRSTKLEDSAMYFCASSRGTGGSTEAFFGQGTRLTVV.

The chain carries TRBV5-1 and TRBJ2-2, with D uncertain. Germline values: CDR1 SGHRS, CDR2 YFSETQ. Trimming took 2 bases from V and 1 from J, leaving 6 bases between them. This CDR3 region has 14 residues. CDR3 amino acids: CASSLVGNTGELFF. The CDR3 DNA reads as TGCGCCAGCAGCTTAGTCGGGAACACCGGGGAGCTGTTTTTT. Variable domain in full (rest from reference TRBV5-1 and TRBJ2-2): KAGVTQTPRYLIKTRGQQVTLSCSPISGHRSVSWYQQTPGQGLQFLFEYFSETQRNKGNFPGRFSGRQFSNSRSEMNVSTLELGDSALYLCASSLVGNTGELFFGEGSRLTVL.

The rearrangement uses TRBV7-9 and TRBJ1-1; maybe TRBD1 (5 bases). This CDR3 is built from 13 residues. V was trimmed by 8 bases and J by 5 bases, leaving 15 bases between them. Germline values: CDR1 SEHNR, CDR2 FQNEAQ (reference sequence). CDR3 coding DNA: TGTGCCAGCGGTCCCGGGGGTGGGACTGAAGCTTTCTTT. It translates to CASGPGGGTEAFF.

This rearrangement joins TRBV5-6 to TRBJ1-5; the D is unclear. Germline CDR1 is SGHDT and CDR2 is YYEEEE. The CDR3 loop spans 14 amino acids. V lost 0 bases and J 3 bases, leaving 7 bases between the germline ends. The CDR3 region is CASSLDGYNQPQHF. The CDR3 bases are TGTGCCAGCAGCTTGGACGGATACAATCAGCCCCAGCATTTT.

J is TRBJ2-1 and V is TRBV6-5, with a tentative D call TRBD2 (5 bases). Germline CDR1 is MNHEY and CDR2 is SVGAGI. CDR3 length equals 16 residues. V gave up 0 bases and J gave up 0 bases, with 9 bases separating them. CDR3 DNA sequence: TGTGCCAGCAGTTACTCAGCGGCCAGCTCCTACAATGAGCAGTTCTTC. Translating it yields CASSYSAASSYNEQFF.